Each of the 22 T cell receptor beta chains below was sequenced from the same sample in a study of beta chain features in type 1 diabetes. Study-wide findings and caveats: When Type 1 diabetes patients were examined, their TCRB CDR3s proved moderately but significantly shorter in all four CD4+ subsets.

Every isolated RNA sample was fully reverse transcribed, so sequencing captured expressed TCRB transcripts. TCRdb keeps only in-frame clones here, not all; method: immunoSEQ multiplex PCR. This sample has 680,000 or so clones; 13% occur once, and the top ten carry approximately 0.021%. No antigens are known for them. The material sequenced was naive CD4+ T cells from blood. These receptors originate from a man aged 18 to 30 with type 1 diabetes.

This clone was counted only a few times. The V gene is TRBV5-1, the J gene TRBJ2-4; D gene ambiguous. Germline CDR1 reads SGHRS; CDR2 reads YFSETQ. The CDR3 spans 14 residues. The V end lost 5 bases, the J end lost 8 bases, and 17 bases lay between the germline ends. The chain's CDR3 is CASRVGPSADIQYF. As DNA, the CDR3 is TGCGCCAGCAGAGTCGGCCCTTCTGCGGACATTCAGTACTTC.

V usage is TRBV6-1 and J usage is TRBJ1-5; 8 bases line up with TRBD1. CDR3 length: 14 amino acids. V lost 8 bases and J lost 2; bases outside the gene matches: 5. Germline CDR1 is MNHNS and CDR2 is SASEGT. This CDR3 reads CASLATGGNQPQHF. CDR3 sequence (DNA): TGTGCCAGCCTGGCGACAGGGGGCAATCAGCCCCAGCATTTT.

This clone showed up just a few times. V gene TRBV10-3 combines with J gene TRBJ2-1; 9 bases fit TRBD1. Germline V gene data show CDR1 as ENHRY and CDR2 as SYGVKD. The V and J ends lost 6 bases and 2 bases, in that order; junction bases with no gene match: 5. This CDR3 spans 15 amino acids. CDR3 amino acids: CAISRQGVTYNEQFF. The CDR3 DNA follows: TGTGCCATCAGCCGACAGGGGGTCACCTACAATGAGCAGTTCTTC.

The chain carries TRBV5-1 and TRBJ1-2; D is uncertain. CDR1 and CDR2 (germline): SGHRS, YFSETQ. V was pared by 0 bases and J by 0 bases, with 6 bases between. This CDR3 spans 14 amino acids. CDR3: CASSLATANYGYTF. DNA for the CDR3: TGCGCCAGCAGCTTGGCCACAGCTAACTATGGCTACACCTTC.

This clone was counted only a few times. The CDR3 DNA sequence: TGCGCCAGCAGTTCGACAGGGCTAATATATGGCTACACCTTC. Amino acid sequence: CASSSTGLIYGYTF. The genes are TRBV5-1 and TRBJ1-2, with 7 bases matching TRBD1. With V trimmed by 5 bases and J by 5 bases, 9 bases remained unmatched. This CDR3 comprises 14 residues. Germline V gene sequence: CDR1 SGHRS, CDR2 YFSETQ.

The J gene is TRBJ1-2, the V gene TRBV30; D not certain. V lost 3 bases and J 5 bases, leaving 10 bases between the germline ends. Per germline, CDR1 GTSNPN and CDR2 SVGIG (reference sequence). The CDR3 has 12 amino acids. CDR3 nucleotides: TGTGCCTGGAGAAACAGCAATTATGGCTACACCTTC. Its protein is CAWRNSNYGYTF.

The V gene is TRBV11-2, the J gene TRBJ1-4; D gene unclear. The CDR3 loop spans 16 amino acids. V lost 5 bases and J 8 bases, leaving 21 bases between the germline ends. CDR1 and CDR2 (germline): SGHAT, FQNNGV. The CDR3 coding sequence is TGTGCCAGCAGCCCGGCACAGTGGGTGGCGTGGGAAAAACTGTTTTTT. Protein product: CASSPAQWVAWEKLFF.

The genes are TRBV7-9 and TRBJ1-2, with 7 bases identical to TRBD1. The length of the CDR3 is 11 residues. V lost 7 bases to trimming and J lost 6 bases; unmatched junction nucleotides: 2. Germline CDR1 reads SEHNR; CDR2 reads FQNEAQ (reference sequence). In DNA form, the CDR3 reads TGTGCCAGCACCCAGGGGGATGGCTACACCTTC. It yields the protein CASTQGDGYTF.

J is TRBJ2-3 and V is TRBV28, with no clear D. The V end lost 7 bases, the J end lost 4 bases, and 9 bases lay between the germline ends. The germline V gene has CDR1 MDHEN and CDR2 SYDVKM. The CDR3 length is 12 residues. The CDR3 DNA follows: TGTGCCAGCACAGGCGATCCAGATACGCAGTATTTT. Residues: CASTGDPDTQYF.

This clone came up a few times. The chain uses TRBV7-9 and TRBJ2-1, with D perhaps TRBD2 (6 bases). The V end lost 5 bases, the J end lost 0 bases, and 8 bases lay between the germline ends. The CDR3 contains 14 residues. Germline CDR1 and CDR2: SEHNR and FQNEAQ (reference sequence). The CDR3 here is CASSRGSSYNEQFF. CDR3 bases: TGTGCCAGCAGCCGGGGGAGCTCCTACAATGAGCAGTTCTTC.

This clone turned up a few times. V gene TRBV27 combines with J gene TRBJ1-3; D gene ambiguous. Trimming left V 7 bases short and J 2 bases short, with 12 bases between. This CDR3 is 14 amino acids long. Germline CDR1 reads MNHEY; CDR2 reads SMNVEV (reference sequence). The CDR3 sequence is CASMAFPPGNTIYF. CDR3 in DNA: TGTGCCAGCATGGCGTTTCCCCCTGGAAACACCATATATTTT.

The sample holds a few counts of this clone. The rearrangement uses TRBV2 and TRBJ2-6; D possibly corresponds to TRBD1 (5 bases). Trimming cost V 6 bases and J 0 bases, with 9 bases left between them. This CDR3 contains 15 residues. Germline CDR1 is SNHLY and CDR2 is FYNNEI. In DNA form, the CDR3 reads TGTGCCAGCAGACCCGACAGCTCTGGGGCCAACGTCCTGACTTTC. It codes for CASRPDSSGANVLTF.

A remark on this clone: The sample holds other DNA sequences that translate to the same CDR3. The V and J genes are TRBV7-2 and TRBJ1-2; 8 nucleotides align to TRBD1. Germline CDR1 SGHTA, CDR2 FQGNSA. Trimming at V came to 0 bases and at J to 4 bases, leaving 4 bases not matched to a gene. CDR3 length equals 15 residues. The CDR3 nucleotides are TGTGCCAGCAGCTTAGCAGAGACAGGGGCCTATGGCTACACCTTC. Protein product: CASSLAETGAYGYTF.

There are a few counts of this clone. V is TRBV7-9 and J is TRBJ2-3; D is unclear. The CDR3 contains 14 residues. The V gene's germline CDR1 is SEHNR and CDR2 FQNEAQ (reference sequence). V lost 1 base and J lost 1, with 6 bases in between. For the CDR3, the DNA is TGTGCCAGCAGCTTAGGGGTGCGCACAGATACGCAGTATTTT. It is translated as CASSLGVRTDTQYF. Using reference TRBV7-9 and TRBJ2-3 for the parts outside the CDR3, the full variable domain is DTGVSQNPRHKITKRGQNVTFRCDPISEHNRLYWYRQTLGQGPEFLTYFQNEAQLEKSRLLSDRFSAERPKGSFSTLEIQRTEQGDSAMYLCASSLGVRTDTQYFGPGTRLTVL.

The V call is TRBV7-3, the J call TRBJ1-6; perhaps TRBD1 as D (6 bases). Per the germline V gene, CDR1 is SGHTA and CDR2 is FQGTGA. The CDR3 length is 14 residues. The ends were cut back, 5 bases at V and 9 bases at J, with 14 bases in the middle. The CDR3 sequence: CASSPLGGGSPLHF. The CDR3 bases are TGTGCCAGCAGCCCACTGGGGGGCGGTTCACCCCTCCACTTT. The entire variable domain, with the rest obtained from reference TRBV7-3 and TRBJ1-6, is as follows: GAGVSQTPSNKVTEKGKYVELRCDPISGHTALYWYRQSLGQGPEFLIYFQGTGAADDSGLPNDRFFAVRPEGSVSTLKIQRTERGDSAVYLCASSPLGGGSPLHFGNGTRLTVT.

The gene calls are TRBV28 and TRBJ2-2, with D unresolved. V lost 5 bases and J lost 0, with 7 bases in between. CDR3 size: 14 residues. CDR1 and CDR2 (germline): MDHEN, SYDVKM. This CDR3 reads CASSGGSNTGELFF. The DNA of the CDR3 is TGTGCCAGCAGTGGCGGTTCGAACACCGGGGAGCTGTTTTTT.

This clone was seen only a few times. The V gene is TRBV2, the J gene TRBJ1-2, with no clear D. The germline V and J ends were trimmed by 3 bases and 5 bases, with 13 bases remaining between them. Germline V lookup: CDR1 SNHLY, CDR2 FYNNEI. The CDR3 sequence is 14 residues long. The CDR3 region is CASSDLGLEYGYTF. CDR3 DNA sequence: TGTGCCAGCAGTGATCTCGGACTCGAATATGGCTACACCTTC. The full variable domain, in which reference TRBV2 and TRBJ1-2 provide the parts outside the CDR3, is EPEVTQTPSHQVTQMGQEVILRCVPISNHLYFYWYRQILGQKVEFLVSFYNNEISEKSEIFDDQFSVERPDGSNFTLKIRSTKLEDSAMYFCASSDLGLEYGYTFGSGTRLTVV.

The chain has TRBV6-5 and TRBJ2-7; possible D gene TRBD1, 5 bases. The germline CDR1 and CDR2 sequences are MNHEY and SVGAGI. The CDR3 extends over 12 amino acids. Trimming took off 1 base at V and 6 bases at J, with 7 bases between the two ends. Here the CDR3 reads CASSYYQGEQYF. In nucleotides, the CDR3 is TGTGCCAGCAGTTACTACCAGGGCGAGCAGTACTTC.

The rearrangement links TRBV5-1 to TRBJ2-3; weak D call: TRBD1 (6 bases). The germline V gene has CDR1 SGHRS and CDR2 YFSETQ. This CDR3 spans 16 amino acids. V lost 5 bases and J lost 0, with 16 bases in between. For the CDR3, the DNA is TGCGCCAGCAGGGGGGCAATAGTACAAAGCACAGATACGCAGTATTTT. Amino acids: CASRGAIVQSTDTQYF.

This clone appeared a few times. V gene TRBV5-1 combines with J gene TRBJ1-6; possibly TRBD1 for D (6 bases). Trimming pared 0 bases from V and 14 bases from J, leaving 12 bases between. The CDR3 is 13 amino acids. From germline, CDR1 is SGHRS and CDR2 YFSETQ. CDR3 protein: CASSLGTDSSLHF. The CDR3 DNA reads TGCGCCAGCAGCTTGGGGACAGACTCTTCCCTCCACTTT.

This clone was observed a few times. The identical CDR3 is also encoded by other nucleotide sequences in the sample. Written as DNA, the CDR3 is TGTGCCAGCAGTTATGGAGAGACCCAGTACTTC. This sequence encodes CASSYGETQYF. J is TRBJ2-5 and V is TRBV6-6; D gene unclear. The V end was cut by 3 bases, the J end by 4 bases, with 3 bases between. In germline, CDR1 is MNHNY, CDR2 SVGAGI (reference sequence). The CDR3 consists of 11 residues.

The genes are TRBV30 and TRBJ1-2, with D unclear. The CDR3 has 11 residues. Trimming left V 4 bases short and J 8 bases short, with 11 bases between. Germline V CDR1 and CDR2: GTSNPN, SVGIG (reference sequence). CDR3 sequence (DNA): TGTGCCTGGATGCGCTACGGCGGCTACACCTTC. This translates into CAWMRYGGYTF.